These 5 T cell receptor beta chains came from one sample sequenced in a study of control samples from healthy donors and cancer patients. Sequencing used immunoSEQ multiplex PCR; TCRdb keeps in-frame clones, though not all of them. The table records tens of thousands of clones, less than 95% of them present only once. The material sequenced was blood. These receptors were taken from a man aged 55 to 70 in good health.

The chain combines TRBV14 with TRBJ2-1; the D gene is possibly TRBD1 (6 bases). CDR3 length: 15 amino acids. Between the trimmed V and J ends, which lost 2 bases and 12 bases, there was a span of 20 bases. Per the germline V gene, CDR1 is SGHDN and CDR2 is FVKESK. The CDR3 is CASSQPTMRGLPQFF. The CDR3 DNA reads as TGTGCCAGCAGCCAACCCACCATGAGGGGGTTGCCGCAGTTCTTC. The full variable domain, in which reference TRBV14 and TRBJ2-1 provide the parts outside the CDR3, is EAGVTQFPSHSVIEKGQTVTLRCDPISGHDNLYWYRRVMGKEIKFLLHFVKESKQDESGMPNNRFLAERTGGTYSTLKVQPAELEDSGVYFCASSQPTMRGLPQFFGPGTRLTVL.

V and J are TRBV10-3 and TRBJ2-5; 9 nucleotides align to TRBD1. The V and J ends lost 0 bases and 4 bases, in that order; junction bases with no gene match: 9. CDR3 size: 17 residues. Germline V lookup: CDR1 ENHRY, CDR2 SYGVKD. The CDR3 DNA sequence: TGTGCCATCAGTGAGTCGCCCGGACAGGGGCGGGGAGAGACCCAGTACTTC. This encodes CAISESPGQGRGETQYF.

The chain uses TRBV13 and TRBJ2-4, with D possibly being TRBD1 or TRBD2 (5 bases each). The V gene's germline CDR1 is PRHDT and CDR2 FYEKMQ (reference sequence). The CDR3 has 15 residues. V was pared by 8 bases and J by 0 bases, with 14 bases between. The CDR3 protein is CASGRWGIAKNIQYF. The CDR3 coding sequence is TGTGCCAGCGGACGATGGGGGATAGCCAAAAACATTCAGTACTTC.

In DNA, the CDR3 is TGTGCCAGCAGCCAGATACAGGGGGGCGAGCAGTACTTC. Protein: CASSQIQGGEQYF. The genes are TRBV5-6 and TRBJ2-7, with 8 positions matching TRBD1. V lost 4 bases, J lost 6 bases, and 6 bases stayed unmatched. The CDR3 spans 13 residues. CDR1 and CDR2 from the germline V gene are SGHDT and YYEEEE. The entire variable domain, with the rest obtained from reference TRBV5-6 and TRBJ2-7, is as follows: DAGVTQSPTHLIKTRGQQVTLRCSPKSGHDTVSWYQQALGQGPQFIFQYYEEEERQRGNFPDRFSGHQFPNYSSELNVNALLLGDSALYLCASSQIQGGEQYFGPGTRLTVT.

CDR3 loop: CASSLGGPGSYNEQFF. The CDR3 coding sequence is TGTGCCAGCAGCTTAGGGGGTCCAGGCTCCTACAATGAGCAGTTCTTC. The chain carries TRBV7-9 and TRBJ2-1, with no clear D. The CDR3 contains 16 residues. Germline CDR1 reads SEHNR; CDR2 reads FQNEAQ (reference sequence). Trimming removed 1 base from V and 0 bases from J, with 10 bases in between.